This TCR beta chain was sequenced in a study of blood T cells in healthy people across ages. Trimming took 4 bases from V and 9 from J, leaving 10 bases between them. Germline CDR1 and CDR2: SQVTM and ANQGSEA. This CDR3 has 11 amino acids. The second PCR ran roughly 6 to 11 cycles with a sample-barcoded 5' primer and J-beta primers. TCRdb reprocessed the 5' RACE reads with MiXCR, giving one entry per CDR3 protein. The table includes over a million distinct CDR3 sequences, approximately 59% detected once. The receptor comes from a man in his late teens or twenties in good health. V and J are TRBV29-1 and TRBJ2-1; TRBD1 or TRBD2 may be the D gene (5 bases each). The sample was blood. The DNA of the CDR3 is TGCAGCGTTGTGAGGGGTTCTGAGCAGTTCTTC. Amino acids: CSVVRGSEQFF.